Presented here are 14 T cell receptor beta chains from one specimen sequenced in a study of neurological immune-mediated disorders. TCRdb passed the 5' RACE reads through MiXCR, listing each CDR3 protein once. In the table there are fewer than 80,000 distinct CDR3 sequences, under 5.5% of which are singletons. Sequenced sample: PBMCs. These receptors all come from a woman between 50 and 59 years old with multiple sclerosis.

This clonotype was found many times. V usage is TRBV11-2 and J usage is TRBJ2-3, with D hard to call. The CDR3 extends over 15 amino acids. CDR1 is SGHAT and CDR2 is FQNNGV in the germline V gene. V lost 1 base to trimming and J lost 5 bases, with 13 bases between them. CDR3 amino acids: CASSLGQLFGDTQYF. CDR3 nucleotides: TGTGCCAGCAGCTTAGGCCAGCTATTTGGAGATACGCAGTATTTT.

Ten or more counts support this clonotype. The rearrangement links TRBV5-8 to TRBJ2-1, with a tentative D call TRBD1 (6 bases). Germline V gives CDR1 SGHTS, CDR2 YDEGEE. This CDR3 has 15 residues. The ends were cut back, 0 bases at V and 0 bases at J, with 7 bases in the middle. CDR3 loop: CASSLEGDSYNEQFF. The CDR3 region has the DNA TGTGCCAGCAGCTTGGAGGGGGACTCCTACAATGAGCAGTTCTTC.

This clonotype was counted at least ten times. The V gene is TRBV7-9, the J gene TRBJ2-7; TRBD2 might be the D (6 bases). Germline V gene sequence: CDR1 SEHNR, CDR2 FQNEAQ (reference sequence). The CDR3 runs 14 residues. V was shortened by 1 base and J by 5 bases, with 12 bases between the two germline ends. CDR3 sequence (DNA): TGTGCCAGCAGCTTAGAGAGGGGCGGGAACGAGCAGTACTTC. Its protein product is CASSLERGGNEQYF. The complete variable domain, with remaining parts taken from reference TRBV7-9 and TRBJ2-7, reads DTGVSQNPRHKITKRGQNVTFRCDPISEHNRLYWYRQTLGQGPEFLTYFQNEAQLEKSRLLSDRFSAERPKGSFSTLEIQRTEQGDSAMYLCASSLERGGNEQYFGPGTRLTVT.

This clonotype was detected many times. The rearrangement uses TRBV15 and TRBJ2-1; D is uncertain. This CDR3 is built from 14 residues. Trimming pared 0 bases from V and 9 bases from J, leaving 12 bases between. Germline lookup yields CDR1 LNHNV and CDR2 YYDKDF (reference sequence). CDR3 residues: CATSRDPTVTEQFF. For the CDR3, the DNA is TGTGCCACCAGCAGAGATCCGACGGTTACTGAGCAGTTCTTC.

This clonotype was seen more than once but under ten times. The chain couples TRBV28 to TRBJ2-7; D might be TRBD1 or TRBD2, each matching 6 bases. Trimming shortened V by 4 bases and J by 3 bases, and 16 bases separated the two germline ends. The CDR3 length is 15 residues. Per the germline V gene, CDR1 is MDHEN and CDR2 is SYDVKM. The CDR3 DNA reads TGTGCCAGCAGTTCCCCTGCGAGGGGGGTCTACGAGCAGTACTTC. Protein sequence: CASSSPARGVYEQYF.

For this clonotype: A junction end diverges from the germline sequence, so it may reflect a read error. The rearrangement links TRBV10-3 to TRBJ1-6, with D possibly being TRBD1 (6 bases). Germline lookup yields CDR1 ENHRY and CDR2 SYGVKD. This CDR3 contains 14 residues. CDR3 nucleotide sequence: TGTGCCATCAGTGAGGAACAGGGTATTTCACCCCTCAACTTT. The encoded protein is CAISEEQGISPLNF.

This clonotype appeared many times. The chain links TRBV3-1 to TRBJ2-5; 7 positions agree with TRBD2. Germline-derived CDR1 and CDR2 are LGHDT and YNNKEL (reference sequence). V lost 5 bases and J lost 4; bases outside the gene matches: 7. This CDR3 is built from 14 residues. The CDR3 region has the DNA TGTGCCAGCAGCGAAACACTAGCGTCAGAGACCCAGTACTTC. As protein: CASSETLASETQYF.

The chain employs TRBV6-5 and TRBJ2-1, with TRBD2 identical over 7 bases. Looked up from germline, CDR1 is MNHEY and CDR2 is SVGAGI. The V and J ends lost 2 bases and 7 bases, in that order; junction bases with no gene match: 5. The CDR3 has 14 amino acids. The CDR3 DNA sequence: TGTGCCAGCAGTTACGGACTAGTGGGTAATGAGCAGTTCTTC. It yields the protein CASSYGLVGNEQFF.

This clonotype was seen many times. The chain is built from TRBV20-1 and TRBJ2-7; TRBD1 might be the D (5 bases). Trimming shortened V by 3 bases and J by 4 bases, and 13 bases separated the two germline ends. Per the germline V gene, CDR1 is DFQATT and CDR2 is SNEGSKA (reference sequence). The CDR3 loop spans 13 amino acids. CDR3 loop: CSARDIAQYEQYF. In DNA form, the CDR3 reads TGCAGTGCTAGGGACATAGCACAATACGAGCAGTACTTC.

This clonotype was counted ten times or more. The chain is built from TRBV20-1 and TRBJ2-3; no reliable D call. CDR3 length equals 11 residues. V lost 4 bases and J lost 6, with 8 bases in between. Germline V gene lookup returns CDR1 DFQATT and CDR2 SNEGSKA (reference sequence). CDR3 residues: CSAIPTDTQYF. CDR3 nucleotide sequence: TGCAGTGCTATCCCTACGGATACGCAGTATTTT.

This clonotype has ten or more counts. The chain couples TRBV5-5 to TRBJ2-3, with TRBD1 matching over 10 bases. The length of the CDR3 is 15 residues. CDR1 is SGHKS, CDR2 YYEKEE, per germline (reference sequence). V lost 0 bases to trimming and J lost 3 bases; unmatched junction nucleotides: 1. The chain's CDR3 is CASSLGQGATDTQYF. CDR3 coding DNA: TGTGCCAGCAGCTTGGGACAGGGGGCGACAGATACGCAGTATTTT.

This clonotype turned up a few times. Germline and junction disagree at one end, which may indicate a read error. The chain is built from TRBV20-1 and TRBJ1-5; possible D gene TRBD1, 5 bases. The germline CDR1 and CDR2 sequences are DFQATT and SNEGSKA (reference sequence). There are 12 residues in the CDR3. The DNA for the CDR3 is TGCAGTGCTAGACAGGGTGAACAGCCCCAGAATTTT. The encoded protein is CSARQGEQPQNF.

The table lists this clonotype with many counts. The V gene is TRBV7-9, the J gene TRBJ2-7; D is uncertain. Trimming took off 5 bases at V and 3 bases at J, with 8 bases between the two ends. Germline V gene lookup returns CDR1 SEHNR and CDR2 FQNEAQ (reference sequence). This CDR3 is 12 amino acids long. The CDR3 bases are TGTGCCAGCAGCGGACCGCACTACGAGCAGTACTTC. Translating gives CASSGPHYEQYF. The full variable domain, with the rest looked up from reference TRBV7-9 and TRBJ2-7, is DTGVSQNPRHKITKRGQNVTFRCDPISEHNRLYWYRQTLGQGPEFLTYFQNEAQLEKSRLLSDRFSAERPKGSFSTLEIQRTEQGDSAMYLCASSGPHYEQYFGPGTRLTVT.

This clonotype has at least ten counts. The CDR3 DNA follows: TGTGCCATCAGTGAGCCCCGCGGCATTGGGGACACTGAAGCTTTCTTT. Translating it yields CAISEPRGIGDTEAFF. The chain has TRBV10-3 and TRBJ1-1; D uncertain. CDR3 length: 16 amino acids. V was pared by 2 bases and J by 3 bases, with 16 bases between. The germline V gene encodes CDR1 ENHRY and CDR2 SYGVKD.